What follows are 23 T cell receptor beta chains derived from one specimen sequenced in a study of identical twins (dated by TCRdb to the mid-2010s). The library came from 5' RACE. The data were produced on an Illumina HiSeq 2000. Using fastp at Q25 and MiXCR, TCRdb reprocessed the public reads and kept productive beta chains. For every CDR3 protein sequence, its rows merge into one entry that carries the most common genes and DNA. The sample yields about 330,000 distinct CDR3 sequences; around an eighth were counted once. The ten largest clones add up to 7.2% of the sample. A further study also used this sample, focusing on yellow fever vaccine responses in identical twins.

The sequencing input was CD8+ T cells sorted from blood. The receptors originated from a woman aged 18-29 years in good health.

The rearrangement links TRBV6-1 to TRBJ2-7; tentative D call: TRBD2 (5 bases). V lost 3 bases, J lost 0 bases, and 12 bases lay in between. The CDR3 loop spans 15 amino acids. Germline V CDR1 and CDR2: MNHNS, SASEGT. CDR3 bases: TGTGCCAGCAGTGATTTTAGCGCAGTCTCCTACGAGCAGTACTTC. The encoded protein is CASSDFSAVSYEQYF.

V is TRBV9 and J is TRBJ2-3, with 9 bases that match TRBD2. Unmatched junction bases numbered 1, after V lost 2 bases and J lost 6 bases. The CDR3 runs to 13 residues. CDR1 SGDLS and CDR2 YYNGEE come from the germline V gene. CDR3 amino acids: CASSVSGGDTQYF. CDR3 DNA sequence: TGTGCCAGCAGCGTTAGCGGGGGTGATACGCAGTATTTT.

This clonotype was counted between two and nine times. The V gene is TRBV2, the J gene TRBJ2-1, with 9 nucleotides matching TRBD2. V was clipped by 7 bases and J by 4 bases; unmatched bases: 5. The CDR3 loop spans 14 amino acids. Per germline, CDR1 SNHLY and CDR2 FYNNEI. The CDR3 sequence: CASIGLAGYNEQFF. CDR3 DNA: TGTGCCAGCATAGGGCTAGCGGGGTACAATGAGCAGTTCTTC. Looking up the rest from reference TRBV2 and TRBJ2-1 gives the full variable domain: EPEVTQTPSHQVTQMGQEVILRCVPISNHLYFYWYRQILGQKVEFLVSFYNNEISEKSEIFDDQFSVERPDGSNFTLKIRSTKLEDSAMYFCASIGLAGYNEQFFGPGTRLTVL.

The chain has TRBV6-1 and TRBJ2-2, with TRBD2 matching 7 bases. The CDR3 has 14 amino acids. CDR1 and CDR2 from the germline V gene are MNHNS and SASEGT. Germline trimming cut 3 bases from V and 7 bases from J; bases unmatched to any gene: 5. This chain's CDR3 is CASSERGIGGELFF. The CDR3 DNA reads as TGTGCCAGCAGTGAGCGGGGGATTGGCGGGGAGCTGTTTTTT.

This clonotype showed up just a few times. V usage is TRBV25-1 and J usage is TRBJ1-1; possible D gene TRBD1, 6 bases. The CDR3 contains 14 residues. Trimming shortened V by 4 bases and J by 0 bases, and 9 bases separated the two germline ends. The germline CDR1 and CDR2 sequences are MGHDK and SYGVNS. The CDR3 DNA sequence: TGTGCCAGCAGTGCAACAGGGATGAACACTGAAGCTTTCTTT. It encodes CASSATGMNTEAFF.

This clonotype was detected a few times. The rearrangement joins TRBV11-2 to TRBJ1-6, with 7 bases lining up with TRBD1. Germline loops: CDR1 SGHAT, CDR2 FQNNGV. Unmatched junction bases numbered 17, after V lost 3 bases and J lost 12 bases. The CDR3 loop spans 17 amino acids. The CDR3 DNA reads TGTGCCAGCAGCTTGTCGTCTCTTGGACAGGATAAATTACCCCTCCACTTT. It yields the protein CASSLSSLGQDKLPLHF.

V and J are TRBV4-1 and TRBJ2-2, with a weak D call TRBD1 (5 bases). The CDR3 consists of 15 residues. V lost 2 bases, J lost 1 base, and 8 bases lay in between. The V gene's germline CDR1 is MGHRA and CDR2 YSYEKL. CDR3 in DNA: TGCGCCAGCAGCCAACCGACAGTGAACACCGGGGAGCTGTTTTTT. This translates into CASSQPTVNTGELFF.

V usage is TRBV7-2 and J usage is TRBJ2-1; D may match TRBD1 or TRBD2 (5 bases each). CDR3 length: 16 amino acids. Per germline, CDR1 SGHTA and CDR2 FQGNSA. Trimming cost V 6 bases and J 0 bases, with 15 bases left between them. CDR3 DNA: TGTGCCAGCAGTGCAGACTGGGGGAGCTCCTACAATGAGCAGTTCTTC. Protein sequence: CASSADWGSSYNEQFF.

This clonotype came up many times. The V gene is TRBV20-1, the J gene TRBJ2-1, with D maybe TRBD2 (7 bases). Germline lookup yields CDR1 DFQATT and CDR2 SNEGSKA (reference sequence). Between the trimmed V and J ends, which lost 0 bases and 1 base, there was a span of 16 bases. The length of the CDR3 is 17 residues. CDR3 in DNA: TGCAGTGCTAGAGATAGGGGCGGGGGCCAATCCTACAATGAGCAGTTCTTC. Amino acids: CSARDRGGGQSYNEQFF.

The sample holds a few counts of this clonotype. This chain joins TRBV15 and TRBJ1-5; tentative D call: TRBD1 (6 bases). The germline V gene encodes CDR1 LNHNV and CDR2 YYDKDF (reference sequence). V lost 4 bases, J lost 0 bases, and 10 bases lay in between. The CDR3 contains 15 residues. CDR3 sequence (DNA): TGTGCCACCAGCAACGGACAGTTTAGCAATCAGCCCCAGCATTTT. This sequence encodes CATSNGQFSNQPQHF.

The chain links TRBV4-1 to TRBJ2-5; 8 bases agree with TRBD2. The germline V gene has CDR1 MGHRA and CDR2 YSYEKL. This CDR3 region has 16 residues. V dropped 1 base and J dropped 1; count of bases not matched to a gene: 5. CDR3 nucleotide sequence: TGCGCCAGCAGCCAAGGCTCGGGGGGGCTCCAAGAGACCCAGTACTTC. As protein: CASSQGSGGLQETQYF.

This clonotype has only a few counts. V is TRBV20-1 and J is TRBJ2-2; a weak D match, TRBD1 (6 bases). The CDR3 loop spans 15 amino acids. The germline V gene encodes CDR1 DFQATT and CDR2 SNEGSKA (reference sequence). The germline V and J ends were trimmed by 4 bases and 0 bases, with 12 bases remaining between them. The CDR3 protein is CSATSDSSNTGELFF. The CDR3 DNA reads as TGCAGTGCTACCTCGGACAGCTCGAACACCGGGGAGCTGTTTTTT.

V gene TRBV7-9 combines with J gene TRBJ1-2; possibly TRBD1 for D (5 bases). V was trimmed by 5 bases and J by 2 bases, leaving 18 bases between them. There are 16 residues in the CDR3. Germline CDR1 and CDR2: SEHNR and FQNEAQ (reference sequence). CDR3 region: CASSRTGSGRNYGYTF. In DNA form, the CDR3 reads TGTGCCAGCAGCCGAACAGGCTCTGGGCGCAACTATGGCTACACCTTC.

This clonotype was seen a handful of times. CDR3 bases: TGTGCCAGCAGCTTATGGTATTTT. This translates into CASSLWYF. V and J are TRBV7-2 and TRBJ2-3; no reliable D call. Germline assignment: CDR1 SGHTA and CDR2 FQGNSA. Trimming took off 2 bases at V and 14 bases at J, with 2 bases between the two ends. This CDR3 contains 8 residues.

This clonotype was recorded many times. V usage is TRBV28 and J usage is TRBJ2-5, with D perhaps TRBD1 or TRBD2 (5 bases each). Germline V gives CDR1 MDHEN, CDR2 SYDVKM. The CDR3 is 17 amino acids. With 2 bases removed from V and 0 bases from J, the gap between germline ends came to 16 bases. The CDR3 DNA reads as TGTGCCAGCAGTTTAGGGGCCGGCGGGTGGTACCAAGAGACCCAGTACTTC. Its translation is CASSLGAGGWYQETQYF.

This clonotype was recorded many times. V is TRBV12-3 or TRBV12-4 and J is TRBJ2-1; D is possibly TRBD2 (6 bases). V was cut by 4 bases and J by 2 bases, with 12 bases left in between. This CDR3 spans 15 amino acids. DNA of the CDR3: TGTGCCAGCAGTTCCCCCGGGACTCCCTACAATGAGCAGTTCTTC. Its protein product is CASSSPGTPYNEQFF.

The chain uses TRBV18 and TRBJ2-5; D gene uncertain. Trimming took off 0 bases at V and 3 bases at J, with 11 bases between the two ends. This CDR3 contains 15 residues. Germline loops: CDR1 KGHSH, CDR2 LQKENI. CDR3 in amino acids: CASSPPRGYEETQYF. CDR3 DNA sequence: TGTGCCAGCTCACCACCTAGAGGTTATGAAGAGACCCAGTACTTC. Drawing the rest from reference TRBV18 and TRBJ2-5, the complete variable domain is NAGVMQNPRHLVRRRGQEARLRCSPMKGHSHVYWYRQLPEEGLKFMVYLQKENIIDESGMPKERFSAEFPKEGPSILRIQQVVRGDSAAYFCASSPPRGYEETQYFGPGTRLLVL.

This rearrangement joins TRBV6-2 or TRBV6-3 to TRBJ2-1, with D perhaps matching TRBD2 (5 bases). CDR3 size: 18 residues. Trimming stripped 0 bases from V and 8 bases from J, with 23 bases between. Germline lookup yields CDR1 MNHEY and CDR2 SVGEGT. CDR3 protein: CASSYSLAGNVARDEQFF. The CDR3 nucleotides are TGTGCCAGCAGTTACTCTCTCGCGGGCAATGTGGCGCGGGATGAGCAGTTCTTC.

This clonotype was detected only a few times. CDR3: CASSQDIDSYNEQFF. In DNA, the CDR3 is TGCGCCAGCAGCCAAGATATAGACTCTTACAATGAGCAGTTCTTC. The V call is TRBV4-1, the J call TRBJ2-1; D is uncertain. Germline loops: CDR1 MGHRA, CDR2 YSYEKL. The CDR3 totals 15 residues. V lost 0 bases and J 4 bases, leaving 10 bases between the germline ends.

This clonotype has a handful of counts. CDR3 sequence reads: CSARTAGDSIFDEQYV. CDR3 DNA: TGCAGTGCTAGGACGGCGGGGGACAGCATATTTGACGAGCAGTACGTC. This chain joins TRBV20-1 and TRBJ2-7; D is possibly TRBD1 or TRBD2 (7 bases each). The V gene's germline CDR1 is DFQATT and CDR2 SNEGSKA (reference sequence). V lost 3 bases, J lost 5 bases, and 23 bases lay in between. This CDR3 spans 16 amino acids.

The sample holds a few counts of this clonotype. CDR3 DNA sequence: TGTGCCAGCAGCCATCGAACGGGACTGGCCTCCGACGATGAGCAGTTCTTC. It is translated as CASSHRTGLASDDEQFF. The chain employs TRBV7-6 and TRBJ2-1, with D perhaps matching TRBD2 (6 bases). With 5 bases removed from V and 8 bases from J, the gap between germline ends came to 25 bases. CDR3 size: 17 residues. In germline, CDR1 is SGHVS, CDR2 FNYEAQ. Combining the CDR3 with reference TRBV7-6 and TRBJ2-1 gives the whole variable domain GAGVSQSPRYKVTKRGQDVALRCDPISGHVSLYWYRQALGQGPEFLTYFNYEAQQDKSGLPNDRFSAERPEGSISTLTIQRTEQRDSAMYRCASSHRTGLASDDEQFFGPGTRLTVL.

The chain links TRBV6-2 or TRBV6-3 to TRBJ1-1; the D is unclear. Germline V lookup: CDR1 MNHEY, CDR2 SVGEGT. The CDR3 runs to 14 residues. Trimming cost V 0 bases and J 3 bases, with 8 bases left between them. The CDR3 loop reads CASSYSYQDTEAFF. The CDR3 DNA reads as TGTGCCAGCAGTTACTCTTATCAGGACACTGAAGCTTTCTTT.

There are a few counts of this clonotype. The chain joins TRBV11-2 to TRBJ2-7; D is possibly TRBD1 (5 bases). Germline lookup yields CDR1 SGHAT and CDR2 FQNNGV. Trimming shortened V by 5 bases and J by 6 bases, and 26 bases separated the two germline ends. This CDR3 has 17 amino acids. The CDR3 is CASSLRGCLSPSCEQYF. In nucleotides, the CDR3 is TGTGCCAGCAGCCTTAGGGGTTGCCTATCGCCTTCTTGCGAGCAGTACTTC.